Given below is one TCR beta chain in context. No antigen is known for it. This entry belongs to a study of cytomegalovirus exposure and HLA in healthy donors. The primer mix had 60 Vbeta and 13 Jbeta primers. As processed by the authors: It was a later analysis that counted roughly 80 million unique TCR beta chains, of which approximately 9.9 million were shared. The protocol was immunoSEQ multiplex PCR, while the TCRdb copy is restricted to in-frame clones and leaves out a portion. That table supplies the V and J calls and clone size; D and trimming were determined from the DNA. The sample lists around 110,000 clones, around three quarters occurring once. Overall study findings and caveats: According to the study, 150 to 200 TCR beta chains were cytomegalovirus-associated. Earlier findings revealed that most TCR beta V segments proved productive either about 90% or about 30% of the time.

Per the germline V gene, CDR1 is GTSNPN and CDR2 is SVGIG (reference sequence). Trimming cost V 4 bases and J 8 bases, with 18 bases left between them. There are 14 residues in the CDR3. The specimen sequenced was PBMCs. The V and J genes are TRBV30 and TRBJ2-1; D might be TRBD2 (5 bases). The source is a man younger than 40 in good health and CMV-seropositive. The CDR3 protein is CAWTSSWEWDEQFF. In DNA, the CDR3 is TGTGCCTGGACCAGCTCCTGGGAGTGGGATGAGCAGTTCTTC. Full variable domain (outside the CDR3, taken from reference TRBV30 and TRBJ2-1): SQTIHQWPATLVQPVGSPLSLECTVEGTSNPNLYWYRQAAGRGLQLLFYSVGIGQISSEVPQNLSASRPQDRQFILSSKKLLLSDSGFYLCAWTSSWEWDEQFFGPGTRLTVL.